This TCR beta chain is drawn from a study of vaccination effects on CD4 cells after COVID-19 (dated by TCRdb to the early 2020s). Concerning the study at large: Each participant received two doses of an mRNA SARS-CoV-2 vaccine, either BNT162b2 or mRNA-1273. SARS-CoV-2 spike-specific CD4+ TCR repertoires were compared before and after mRNA vaccination in COVID-19 convalescent patients and in infection-naive vaccine recipients. Altogether, 10 COVID-19 convalescent patients and several SARS-CoV-2-naive healthy vaccine recipients made up the full study. In the study, cultures from other donors were sequenced using the Oncomine TCR Beta short-read assay on an Illumina iSeq 100. What the authors observed across the whole study: Both infection-induced and vaccine-induced clones contracted markedly at late post-vaccination timepoints, which is consistent with waning T cell responses. In healthy vaccine recipients, vaccine-induced clones were almost all SARS-CoV-2 mono-reactive, with only 1 of 255 cross-reactive with common cold coronaviruses. The study was limited by a small number of convalescent patients, and early post-infection timepoints were lacking.

In the ViraFEST assay, PBMC were stimulated with viral peptide pools, and antigen-specific CD4+ T cell clonotypes were then identified by expansion using TCR sequencing. After approximately 11 days of culture, CD4+ T cells were isolated with the EasySep CD4+ T cell isolation kit. None of the healthy vaccine recipients had a prior SARS-CoV-2 infection, which was confirmed by nucleocapsid antibody tests that came back negative both before and after vaccination. Some 2 million PBMC per well were cultured with 10 ug/ml peptides in IMDM containing 5% human AB serum, about 9 IU/ml IL-2 and gentamicin. On days 3 and 7, half of the culture medium was replaced with fresh IL-2-containing medium. Unless otherwise noted, each peptide stimulation condition was cultured in triplicate wells. Using Ficoll-Paque Plus gradient centrifugation, PBMC were separated from whole blood and then either used fresh or cryopreserved at -140C. The overlapping peptide pools covered the spike proteins of SARS-CoV-2 as well as those of the common cold coronaviruses HCoV-NL63, HCoV-OC43 and HCoV-229E. Genomic DNA was extracted from cultured CD4+ T cells with the QIAamp micro DNA kit.

The library was generated by the immunoSEQ multiplex PCR assay. DNA from the cultured, isolated CD4+ T cells was subjected to TCR beta CDR3 sequencing. Processing in the source paper ran as follows. Non-productive TCR sequences were discarded, and reads were trimmed to the CDR3 region, with only CDR3s of 7 or more amino acids retained. The MANAFEST web app was used to identify antigen-specific clonotypes by comparing expansion in peptide wells with expansion in reference cultures. To count as positive, a clone had to show expansion at FDR<0.05 compared with the reference and with all other wells, an odds ratio above 5, and a frequency above 0.1% in two replicate wells. A clonotype was defined as cross-reactive if the clonotype was significantly expanded both in SARS-CoV-2 spike wells and in at least one common cold coronavirus spike condition. CDR3 similarity was assessed by Levenshtein distance using the stringdist R package, and unrooted trees were constructed with ape in R 3.6.1. The table comes from immuneACCESS by way of TCRdb, which keeps in-frame sequences with V and J called. Part of the clones is missing from these tables; in studies checked, under half for an unresolved V gene and the rest for unknown reasons. V and J calls and clone size come straight from that table; D and trimming were deduced from the DNA. Recorded for this sample are approximately 70,000 clones; 65% to 80% of them occurred a single time. The ten biggest clones cover roughly 2.9% of the sample.

Relative to germline, V is missing 3 bases and J is missing 5 bases, with 3 bases of the junction outside any gene match. Reading the germline V gene (reference sequence) gives CDR1 DFQATT and CDR2 SNEGSKA. The CDR3 goes from the cysteine to the phenylalanine over 14 residues. Just the 42-base CDR3 DNA is kept, in frame starting at base 1. Note on this clone: Its specific antigen is unknown. No clone much larger than this one lies a single base away; base qualities are absent.

This material consisted of CD4+ T cells from PBMCs cultured with HCoV-NL63 spike peptides, taken before COVID-19 vaccination. Sample cell subset or site, as interpreted from the label and publication: HCoV-NL63 spike overlapping peptide pool stimulation. This sequence uses TRBV20-1 and TRBJ2-2, and 10 bases in between align with TRBD1. The sequence came from a human donor who received a COVID-19 vaccine. The DNA is TGCAGTGCTAGTAGACAGGGGGCGACCGGGGAGCTGTTTTTT. This codes for CSASRQGATGELFF.